This entry lists 17 T cell receptor beta chains sequenced from one sample in a study of T cell repertoires in cytomegalovirus infection. TCRdb called the reads again in MiXCR, with one record for every CDR3 protein. This sample carries 200,000 to 300,000 distinct CDR3 sequences, roughly 9.1% of them seen once, and the ten largest clones take around 15%. Sample: PBMCs. These receptors were taken from a human donor in good health (CMV status not recorded). Some clones in this sample may be carry-over from other donors' samples.

There are many counts of this clonotype. This rearrangement joins TRBV7-9 to TRBJ1-2; TRBD1 agrees at 7 bases. The germline CDR1 and CDR2 sequences are SEHNR and FQNEAQ (reference sequence). The CDR3 spans 15 residues. V was pared by 5 bases and J by 2 bases, with 8 bases of the junction left unmatched. CDR3 sequence: CASSAAQGVNYGYTF. The DNA of the CDR3 is TGTGCCAGCAGCGCAGCCCAGGGGGTCAACTATGGCTACACCTTC. Filled out from reference TRBV7-9 and TRBJ1-2, the complete variable domain reads DTGVSQNPRHKITKRGQNVTFRCDPISEHNRLYWYRQTLGQGPEFLTYFQNEAQLEKSRLLSDRFSAERPKGSFSTLEIQRTEQGDSAMYLCASSAAQGVNYGYTFGSGTRLTVV.

This clonotype was counted at least ten times. The chain carries TRBV6-1 and TRBJ2-3; tentatively, D is TRBD2 (6 bases). Between the trimmed V and J ends, which lost 2 bases and 5 bases, there was a span of 11 bases. The germline V gene has CDR1 MNHNS and CDR2 SASEGT. CDR3 length: 14 residues. CDR3 region: CASSELKGLDTQYF. For the CDR3, the DNA is TGTGCCAGCAGTGAATTAAAGGGACTAGATACGCAGTATTTT.

This clonotype was picked up a small number of times. Here the CDR3 reads CSARDDSRGTQYF. CDR3 sequence (DNA): TGCAGTGCTAGAGATGACTCCCGCGGGACCCAGTACTTC. The genes are TRBV20-1 and TRBJ2-5, with D unclear. V shed 0 bases and J shed 7 bases, with 12 bases lying between them. The CDR3 loop spans 13 amino acids. The germline V gene has CDR1 DFQATT and CDR2 SNEGSKA (reference sequence).

This clonotype has a count of ten or more. The CDR3 reads CASSSGQGRTEAFF. CDR3 bases: TGTGCCAGCAGCTCGGGACAGGGGAGGACTGAAGCTTTCTTT. The chain couples TRBV7-9 to TRBJ1-1; TRBD1 matches at 10 bases. The length of the CDR3 is 14 residues. The V gene's germline CDR1 is SEHNR and CDR2 FQNEAQ (reference sequence). V shed 4 bases, J shed 5 bases, and the junction held 4 bases outside the gene matches.

This clonotype was seen repeatedly, ten times or more. This chain uses TRBV20-1 with TRBJ2-1, with TRBD2 matching 9 bases. In germline, CDR1 is DFQATT, CDR2 SNEGSKA (reference sequence). This CDR3 has 15 residues. V lost 1 base to trimming and J lost 5 bases; unmatched junction nucleotides: 6. CDR3 loop: CSARGGAGGHNEQFF. The CDR3, as DNA: TGCAGTGCTAGAGGGGGCGCGGGAGGGCACAATGAGCAGTTCTTC.

This clonotype occurred many times. The chain has TRBV7-6 and TRBJ2-1; TRBD2 agrees at 13 bases. CDR3 length equals 14 residues. Germline assignment: CDR1 SGHVS and CDR2 FNYEAQ. The V gene end was trimmed by 8 bases and the J gene end by 9 bases; junction bases not matched to a gene: 7. The CDR3 bases are TGTGCCAGCTCCGGGACTAGCGGGGTTACTGAGCAGTTCTTC. Amino acids: CASSGTSGVTEQFF.

This clonotype was observed at least ten times. The rearrangement uses TRBV27 and TRBJ2-2, with 9 positions matching TRBD1. The junction had 9 bases not matched to a gene; V was cut back by 7 bases and J by 0 bases. CDR1 is MNHEY and CDR2 is SMNVEV in the germline V gene (reference sequence). The CDR3 covers 17 residues. DNA of the CDR3: TGTGCCAGCACCCTGGGGACAGGGAGTCCGAACACCGGGGAGCTGTTTTTT. Its translation: CASTLGTGSPNTGELFF.

This rearrangement joins TRBV20-1 to TRBJ2-5; a weak D match, TRBD2 (10 bases). Deletions cut 6 bases from V and 7 bases from J, with 33 bases between. Germline V lookup: CDR1 DFQATT, CDR2 SNEGSKA (reference sequence). This CDR3 is built from 18 residues. The CDR3 spells CSATGQGSRTSGLGTQYF. In nucleotides, the CDR3 is TGCAGTGCCACGGGACAGGGATCCCGGACTAGCGGACTAGGGACCCAGTACTTC.

This clonotype was seen at least ten times. V gene TRBV7-8 combines with J gene TRBJ1-4, with no clear D. Trimming shortened V by 3 bases and J by 5 bases, and 10 bases separated the two germline ends. Germline CDR1 is SGHVS and CDR2 is FQNEAQ. CDR3 length: 14 amino acids. The CDR3 is CASSFERANEKLFF. Here the CDR3 DNA reads TGTGCCAGCAGCTTTGAGAGAGCGAATGAAAAACTGTTTTTT.

This clonotype was picked up many times. This chain connects TRBV7-8 to TRBJ2-7, with D uncertain. Germline CDR1 SGHVS, CDR2 FQNEAQ. CDR3 length equals 13 residues. Trimming took 3 bases from V and 6 from J, leaving 12 bases between them. The CDR3 sequence: CASSFWTTSEQYF. The CDR3 coding sequence is TGTGCCAGCAGCTTCTGGACCACATCCGAGCAGTACTTC.

The V and J genes are TRBV12-3 or TRBV12-4 and TRBJ2-5; D not resolved. The germline V and J ends were trimmed by 7 bases and 7 bases, with 13 bases remaining between them. The CDR3 extends over 12 amino acids. The DNA of the CDR3 is TGTGCCAGCACGCCCGTCCCGGGGACCCAGTACTTC. Amino acids: CASTPVPGTQYF.

This clonotype was observed at least ten times. The chain uses TRBV7-2 and TRBJ2-7; D may be TRBD1 (6 bases). This CDR3 spans 14 amino acids. CDR1 is SGHTA, CDR2 FQGNSA, per germline. V lost 11 bases and J 2 bases, leaving 19 bases between the germline ends. The CDR3 loop is CASNRGLFTYEQYF. The CDR3 DNA reads TGTGCCTCGAATAGGGGGTTATTTACCTACGAGCAGTACTTC.

This clonotype was observed at least ten times. The J gene is TRBJ1-6, the V gene TRBV7-9, with D possibly matching TRBD1 (6 bases). Trimming removed 6 bases at V and 7 bases at J, with 19 bases between. Germline assignment: CDR1 SEHNR and CDR2 FQNEAQ (reference sequence). The CDR3 consists of 16 residues. The CDR3, as DNA: TGTGCCAGCAGGCGAGACCAGGGGACCCTGAATTCACCCCTCCACTTT. It encodes CASRRDQGTLNSPLHF.

This clonotype was seen repeatedly, ten times or more. The chain employs TRBV7-2 and TRBJ1-5; a possible D gene is TRBD1 (5 bases). This CDR3 is 15 amino acids long. Trimming left V 0 bases short and J 6 bases short, with 12 bases between. Germline V gene data show CDR1 as SGHTA and CDR2 as FQGNSA. The DNA for the CDR3 is TGTGCCAGCAGCTTAGCGCTGGGGGAGAGTCAGCCCCAGCATTTT. Its translation is CASSLALGESQPQHF.

This clonotype was seen repeatedly, ten times or more. The chain uses TRBV28 and TRBJ1-2; the match to TRBD1 covers 7 bases. Trimming removed 6 bases from V and 1 base from J; junction bases left unmatched: 5. Germline CDR1 reads MDHEN; CDR2 reads SYDVKM. This CDR3 contains 14 residues. The CDR3 DNA sequence: TGTGCCAGCAGGCCGGGACAGTTTAACTATGGCTACACCTTC. Its translation is CASRPGQFNYGYTF.

This clonotype was counted ten times or more. The V and J genes are TRBV12-3 or TRBV12-4 and TRBJ2-1; 7 bases are a match to TRBD1. V trimming: 7 bases; J trimming: 7 bases; junction bases outside the gene matches: 13. CDR3 length equals 15 residues. CDR3 amino acids: CASTNGRGQLNEQFF. The CDR3 DNA is TGTGCCAGCACCAACGGACGGGGACAGTTGAATGAGCAGTTCTTC.

This clonotype was counted only a few times. This chain links TRBV28 with TRBJ1-3, with 7 bases matching TRBD1. The germline gives CDR1 MDHEN, CDR2 SYDVKM. There are 16 residues in the CDR3. V lost 5 bases, J lost 4 bases, and 11 bases stayed unmatched. The CDR3 nucleotides are TGTGCCAGCAGTACCTCCCCAGGGGGATCAGGAAACACCATATATTTT. Its translation: CASSTSPGGSGNTIYF.